The 32 T cell receptor beta chains below all came from one sample that was sequenced in a study of blood T cell repertoires in COVID-19. Clones were read by immunoSEQ multiplex PCR, and TCRdb kept only the in-frame ones, dropping some. Here the sample spans 150,000 to 200,000 clones, about four fifths being singletons. Sequenced: peripheral blood. The receptors come from a man aged 60-69 years with active or convalescent COVID-19.

This chain joins TRBV7-9 and TRBJ2-7; D is possibly TRBD1 (6 bases). The V and J ends lost 5 bases and 0 bases respectively, with 8 bases between them. Looked up from germline, CDR1 is SEHNR and CDR2 is FQNEAQ (reference sequence). This CDR3 contains 13 residues. CDR3 loop: CASSRTVSYEQYF. CDR3 DNA sequence: TGTGCCAGCAGCCGGACAGTCTCCTACGAGCAGTACTTC.

This clone was detected only a few times. The rearrangement joins TRBV6-5 to TRBJ1-3, with D possibly being TRBD1 (5 bases). The V end was cut by 5 bases, the J end by 0 bases, with 11 bases between. This CDR3 spans 15 amino acids. The germline gives CDR1 MNHEY, CDR2 SVGAGI. CDR3: CASSRDFTSGNTIYF. The DNA of the CDR3 is TGTGCCAGCAGTCGGGACTTCACCTCTGGAAACACCATATATTTT.

About this clone itself: Different DNA sequences within this sample yield the same CDR3. The J gene is TRBJ2-1, the V gene TRBV12-3 or TRBV12-4; unclear D gene. Deletions cut 2 bases from V and 1 base from J, with 3 bases between. The length of the CDR3 is 13 residues. The CDR3 DNA sequence: TGTGCCAGCAGTTTATCTTCCTACAATGAGCAGTTCTTC. It encodes CASSLSSYNEQFF.

The chain carries TRBV10-3 and TRBJ2-7, with D tentatively TRBD1 (5 bases). CDR3 length equals 16 residues. Germline V gene lookup returns CDR1 ENHRY and CDR2 SYGVKD. The V gene lost 0 bases and the J gene lost 2 bases, with 14 bases spanning the gap. The CDR3 loop is CAISESQAGKTYEQYF. CDR3 DNA sequence: TGTGCCATCAGTGAGTCTCAGGCAGGGAAAACCTACGAGCAGTACTTC.

J is TRBJ2-4 and V is TRBV29-1, with a possible D match to TRBD1 (7 bases). CDR1 SQVTM and CDR2 ANQGSEA come from the germline V gene. Trimming stripped 0 bases from V and 6 bases from J, with 15 bases between. The CDR3 has 15 amino acids. CDR3 in DNA: TGCAGCGTTGAAGAAGCGGAGGGGGCGAGAAACATTCAGTACTTC. Protein: CSVEEAEGARNIQYF.

A remark on this clone: The limits of the CDR3 on the DNA are not certain, so only TCRdb's listed CDR3 is given. V is TRBV12-3 or TRBV12-4 and J is TRBJ1-1; the listed D gene, TRBD1, was not tested against the DNA. The CDR3 is 12 residues long, counting both termini. The CDR3 loop is CASSLVGQGTFF.

The chain employs TRBV3-1 (or the pseudogene TRBV3-2) and TRBJ2-2, with D possibly matching TRBD1 (6 bases). CDR3 length equals 16 residues. Trimming took off 0 bases at V and 1 base at J, with 9 bases between the two ends. The germline gives CDR1 LGHDT, CDR2 YNNKEL (reference sequence). The CDR3 loop is CASSQDHRVNTGELFF. CDR3 nucleotide sequence: TGTGCCAGCAGCCAAGACCACAGGGTGAACACCGGGGAGCTGTTTTTT.

CDR3 in DNA: TGTGCCAGCAGGCGTAATGATGGGCTACAGGGACGGGGACAGCCCCAGCATTTT. Translating gives CASRRNDGLQGRGQPQHF. The chain uses TRBV28 and TRBJ1-5; the D gene is possibly TRBD1 (6 bases). V lost 6 bases and J lost 7, with 28 bases in between. The CDR3 runs to 18 residues. CDR1 and CDR2 from the germline V gene are MDHEN and SYDVKM. The whole variable domain, filled in from reference TRBV28 and TRBJ1-5, reads DVKVTQSSRYLVKRTGEKVFLECVQDMDHENMFWYRQDPGLGLRLIYFSYDVKMKEKGDIPEGYSVSREKKERFSLILESASTNQTSMYLCASRRNDGLQGRGQPQHFGDGTRLSIL.

The chain has TRBV9 and TRBJ1-2; TRBD1 matches 8 bases. The CDR3 totals 14 residues. Germline assignment: CDR1 SGDLS and CDR2 YYNGEE. Trimming at V came to 4 bases and at J to 6 bases, leaving 8 bases not matched to a gene. The CDR3 nucleotides are TGTGCCAGCAGCAGACGACAGGGGATCGATGGCTACACCTTC. Protein sequence: CASSRRQGIDGYTF.

The rearrangement uses TRBV19 and TRBJ2-1, with 12 bases that match TRBD2. Germline V gene data show CDR1 as LNHDA and CDR2 as SQIVND (reference sequence). After removal of 3 bases from V and 4 bases from J, the junction contained 13 bases not matched to a gene. This CDR3 has 19 amino acids. The DNA of the CDR3 is TGTGCCAGTAGTATCAGTCAGGGGTGGACTAGCGGGGCATACAATGAGCAGTTCTTC. Translation: CASSISQGWTSGAYNEQFF.

V is TRBV27 and J is TRBJ2-1; D possibly corresponds to TRBD2 (6 bases). Germline V gene sequence: CDR1 MNHEY, CDR2 SMNVEV (reference sequence). The CDR3 totals 15 residues. Trimming shortened V by 5 bases and J by 0 bases, and 11 bases separated the two germline ends. In nucleotides, the CDR3 is TGTGCCAGCAGTCTAGCGCTGAGCTCCTACAATGAGCAGTTCTTC. Protein: CASSLALSSYNEQFF.

The chain recombines TRBV29-1 with TRBJ1-1; TRBD1 matches at 10 bases. The germline CDR1 and CDR2 sequences are SQVTM and ANQGSEA. J gave up 3 bases and V 1 base, and 14 bases lay outside the gene matches. CDR3 length: 18 amino acids. The CDR3 reads CSVEVSLRDRGRYTEAFF. The DNA of the CDR3 is TGCAGCGTTGAAGTAAGCCTCCGGGACAGGGGTCGATACACTGAAGCTTTCTTT.

The chain links TRBV11-1 to TRBJ2-3; 10 bases line up with TRBD2. Losses at the gene ends were 5 bases for V and 9 bases for J; bases not matched to a gene: 5. This CDR3 comprises 13 residues. Germline V gives CDR1 SGHAT, CDR2 FQDESV (reference sequence). The CDR3 is CASSPLAGATQYF. Here the CDR3 DNA reads TGTGCCAGCAGCCCTCTAGCGGGAGCGACGCAGTATTTT.

The chain combines TRBV10-3 with TRBJ2-3, with TRBD2 matching over 11 bases. V shed 6 bases, J shed 2 bases, and the junction held 13 bases outside the gene matches. The CDR3 sequence is 18 residues long. The germline V gene encodes CDR1 ENHRY and CDR2 SYGVKD. Written as DNA, the CDR3 is TGTGCCATCAGGGGTAGAATAGCGGGAGGGCCGATCACAGATACGCAGTATTTT. Its protein product is CAIRGRIAGGPITDTQYF.

The chain uses TRBV4-1 and TRBJ1-2, with D tentatively TRBD1 (6 bases). The germline V and J ends were trimmed by 0 bases and 7 bases, with 18 bases remaining between them. This CDR3 is built from 16 residues. Germline CDR1 is MGHRA and CDR2 is YSYEKL. CDR3 coding DNA: TGCGCCAGCAGCCAAGATCCTGGGGCAGGGGTGGGTGGCTACACCTTC. Encoded protein: CASSQDPGAGVGGYTF.

The rearrangement joins TRBV6-5 to TRBJ1-1; D may be TRBD1 (5 bases). V lost 6 bases and J lost 0, with 14 bases in between. The CDR3 extends over 15 amino acids. From germline, CDR1 is MNHEY and CDR2 SVGAGI. This chain's CDR3 is CASRPRGGVNTEAFF. The CDR3 nucleotides read TGTGCCAGCAGGCCCCGAGGAGGGGTGAACACTGAAGCTTTCTTT.

This sequence joins TRBV29-1 and TRBJ2-5; 7 bases agree with TRBD1. Germline V gene lookup returns CDR1 SQVTM and CDR2 ANQGSEA. The V and J ends lost 7 bases and 1 base, in that order; junction bases with no gene match: 9. This CDR3 region has 14 residues. The DNA of the CDR3 is TGCAGCGCCGGAACCGGGACAGCCCAAGAGACCCAGTACTTC. This gives the protein CSAGTGTAQETQYF.

The chain joins TRBV20-1 to TRBJ2-1; tentative D call: TRBD2 (6 bases). CDR1 is DFQATT and CDR2 is SNEGSKA in the germline V gene (reference sequence). There are 11 residues in the CDR3. The ends were cut back, 5 bases at V and 15 bases at J, with 17 bases in the middle. The CDR3 loop reads CSALEEGARFF. DNA of the CDR3: TGCAGTGCTCTAGAGGAGGGAGCGCGGTTCTTC.

The V gene is TRBV27, the J gene TRBJ2-5; 7 positions match TRBD1. CDR3 length equals 13 residues. V was clipped by 8 bases and J by 1 base; unmatched bases: 4. CDR1 is MNHEY and CDR2 is SMNVEV in the germline V gene (reference sequence). The CDR3 nucleotides are TGTGCCAGCGGAAGGGACAGCCAAGAGACCCAGTACTTC. Its protein product is CASGRDSQETQYF.

The CDR3 DNA reads TGTGCCAGCAGTGATTTTGGCGCCAGGTCTGTCACTGAAGCTTTCTTT. This sequence encodes CASSDFGARSVTEAFF. The rearrangement joins TRBV6-1 to TRBJ1-1; D ambiguous. V lost 3 bases, J lost 4 bases, and 18 bases lay in between. Germline V gene lookup returns CDR1 MNHNS and CDR2 SASEGT. This CDR3 is 16 amino acids long.

This sequence joins TRBV5-1 and TRBJ2-2; 10 bases match TRBD2. The CDR3 is 17 residues long. Germline assignment: CDR1 SGHRS and CDR2 YFSETQ. The V and J ends lost 0 bases and 7 bases, in that order; junction bases with no gene match: 9. The CDR3 nucleotides read TGCGCCAGCAGCTTGGAGAGCGGGGGGGCCGACGGCGGGGAGCTGTTTTTT. Encoded protein: CASSLESGGADGGELFF. The whole variable domain, filled in from reference TRBV5-1 and TRBJ2-2, reads KAGVTQTPRYLIKTRGQQVTLSCSPISGHRSVSWYQQTPGQGLQFLFEYFSETQRNKGNFPGRFSGRQFSNSRSEMNVSTLELGDSALYLCASSLESGGADGGELFFGEGSRLTVL.

This chain uses TRBV21-1 with TRBJ1-6; the tabulated D call, TRBD1, remains unverified against the DNA. TRBV21-1 is deemed a pseudogene. This CDR3 contains 15 residues. The CDR3, as DNA: TGTGCCAGCTCAGGGGGGCGGGCTGGTCATTCACCCCTCCACTTT. Residues: CASSGGRAGHSPLHF.

V usage is TRBV29-1 and J usage is TRBJ1-2; TRBD1 is a possible D gene (6 bases). CDR1 is SQVTM and CDR2 is ANQGSEA in the germline V gene. Trimming took off 6 bases at V and 4 bases at J, with 15 bases between the two ends. The CDR3 totals 13 residues. CDR3 sequence: CSVVEQGIYGYTF. CDR3 DNA: TGCAGCGTCGTTGAACAGGGAATCTATGGCTACACCTTC.

CDR3 DNA sequence: TGCAGTGCTTTGGAGGGCCTCGAGCAGTACTTC. This codes for CSALEGLEQYF. This rearrangement joins TRBV20-1 to TRBJ2-7; tentative D call: TRBD2 (6 bases). Germline values: CDR1 DFQATT, CDR2 SNEGSKA (reference sequence). CDR3 length: 11 residues. Trimming took off 5 bases at V and 6 bases at J, with 11 bases between the two ends.

The chain recombines TRBV7-9 with TRBJ2-1; TRBD2 matches at 12 bases. The CDR3 spans 15 residues. With 1 base clipped from V and 13 bases from J, the junction kept 8 bases outside the gene matches. Germline assignment: CDR1 SEHNR and CDR2 FQNEAQ (reference sequence). CDR3 amino acids: CASSLGPSGRADQFF. DNA for the CDR3: TGTGCCAGCAGCTTAGGTCCTAGCGGGAGGGCCGATCAGTTCTTC.

The chain couples TRBV5-1 to TRBJ1-2, with 8 bases matching TRBD1. In germline, CDR1 is SGHRS, CDR2 YFSETQ. The CDR3 contains 15 residues. With V trimmed by 4 bases and J by 4 bases, 9 bases remained unmatched. The CDR3 loop reads CASSTTSTGGYGYTF. The CDR3 nucleotides are TGCGCCAGCAGCACGACCTCAACAGGGGGCTATGGCTACACCTTC.

The chain uses TRBV10-3 and TRBJ1-3; 9 bases fit TRBD1. The CDR3 consists of 15 residues. Germline V gives CDR1 ENHRY, CDR2 SYGVKD. J was trimmed by 3 bases and V by 3 bases; bases with no gene match: 3. CDR3 amino acids: CAISDRGQGGNTIYF. The CDR3 DNA reads TGTGCCATCAGTGACCGGGGACAGGGTGGAAACACCATATATTTT.

This chain connects TRBV27 to TRBJ1-2; no firm D call. The germline gives CDR1 MNHEY, CDR2 SMNVEV (reference sequence). Trimming removed 4 bases from V and 2 bases from J, with 11 bases in between. The CDR3 contains 14 residues. CDR3 coding DNA: TGTGCCAGCAGTTCCTCTACGGAGAACTATGGCTACACCTTC. Amino acid sequence: CASSSSTENYGYTF.

This chain uses TRBV10-1 with TRBJ2-3; D might be TRBD1 (6 bases). This CDR3 spans 16 amino acids. CDR1 is WNHNN, CDR2 SYGVQD, per germline (reference sequence). Trimming shortened V by 8 bases and J by 1 base, and 19 bases separated the two germline ends. The CDR3 spells CASQGLLTGRTDTQYF. As DNA, the CDR3 is TGCGCCAGCCAGGGGCTGTTGACGGGTCGCACAGATACGCAGTATTTT.

The genes are TRBV9 and TRBJ2-1; TRBD1 aligns across 7 bases. Per the germline V gene, CDR1 is SGDLS and CDR2 is YYNGEE. The CDR3 covers 17 residues. V was clipped by 0 bases and J by 7 bases; unmatched bases: 13. CDR3 sequence: CASSVAPGTANPNEQFF. CDR3 nucleotide sequence: TGTGCCAGCAGCGTAGCCCCCGGGACAGCGAACCCGAATGAGCAGTTCTTC. Full variable domain (missing parts from reference TRBV9 and TRBJ2-1): DSGVTQTPKHLITATGQRVTLRCSPRSGDLSVYWYQQSLDQGLQFLIQYYNGEERAKGNILERFSAQQFPDLHSELNLSSLELGDSALYFCASSVAPGTANPNEQFFGPGTRLTVL.

The V and J genes are TRBV27 and TRBJ1-6, with D tentatively TRBD1 (6 bases). V was clipped by 6 bases and J by 10 bases, with 13 bases between them. This CDR3 comprises 13 residues. Looked up from germline, CDR1 is MNHEY and CDR2 is SMNVEV (reference sequence). Here the CDR3 DNA reads TGTGCCAGCAGAAGGACAGTGGCCTCACCCCTCCACTTT. Its translation: CASRRTVASPLHF.

The chain joins TRBV5-1 to TRBJ2-5; TRBD2 matches 9 bases. There are 15 residues in the CDR3. In germline, CDR1 is SGHRS, CDR2 YFSETQ. The J segment lost 7 bases and the V segment lost 0 bases, leaving 7 bases of the junction unmatched. The CDR3 reads CASSLEISGSGTQYF. The CDR3, as DNA: TGCGCCAGCAGCTTGGAAATTAGCGGGAGTGGGACCCAGTACTTC.